The 2 T cell receptor beta chains listed next were all sequenced from one sample in a study of blood T cell repertoires in COVID-19. Method: immunoSEQ multiplex PCR; TCRdb's copy keeps in-frame clones and lacks some. This table holds over 130,000 clones, 65% to 85% found once. Sequencing was performed on peripheral blood. The receptors were gathered from a young man with COVID-19, enrolled during active disease.

V is TRBV10-3 and J is TRBJ2-7, with TRBD2 identical over 13 bases. The CDR3 sequence is 16 residues long. Per the germline V gene, CDR1 is ENHRY and CDR2 is SYGVKD. V shed 6 bases, J shed 1 base, and the junction held 6 bases outside the gene matches. This CDR3 is CAIRDPGLAGSYEQYF. CDR3 coding DNA: TGTGCCATCAGGGACCCGGGACTAGCGGGATCCTACGAGCAGTACTTC.

The V gene is TRBV10-3, the J gene TRBJ2-1; 7 bases fit TRBD2. Germline lookup yields CDR1 ENHRY and CDR2 SYGVKD. V lost 6 bases and J lost 10; bases outside the gene matches: 9. CDR3 length: 13 residues. CDR3 sequence reads: CAIRALGGEEQFF. The CDR3 DNA sequence: TGTGCCATCAGGGCCTTGGGGGGGGAAGAGCAGTTCTTC.